This T cell receptor beta chain emerged from a study of blood T cell repertoires in COVID-19. V was trimmed by 0 bases and J by 2 bases, leaving 9 bases between them. This CDR3 is 15 amino acids long. From germline, CDR1 is SGHRS and CDR2 YFSETQ. Sequenced by immunoSEQ multiplex PCR; TCRdb stores in-frame clones only, minus some. The sample has 300,000 to 450,000 clones, 89% seen once. The sample comprised peripheral blood. The chain is built from TRBV5-1 and TRBJ2-1; possibly TRBD2 for D (6 bases). The TCR sequence derives from a woman between 25 and 40 years old with COVID-19, enrolled during active disease. Here the CDR3 reads CASSLAASAYNEQFF. DNA of the CDR3: TGCGCCAGCAGCTTGGCCGCTAGCGCCTACAATGAGCAGTTCTTC.